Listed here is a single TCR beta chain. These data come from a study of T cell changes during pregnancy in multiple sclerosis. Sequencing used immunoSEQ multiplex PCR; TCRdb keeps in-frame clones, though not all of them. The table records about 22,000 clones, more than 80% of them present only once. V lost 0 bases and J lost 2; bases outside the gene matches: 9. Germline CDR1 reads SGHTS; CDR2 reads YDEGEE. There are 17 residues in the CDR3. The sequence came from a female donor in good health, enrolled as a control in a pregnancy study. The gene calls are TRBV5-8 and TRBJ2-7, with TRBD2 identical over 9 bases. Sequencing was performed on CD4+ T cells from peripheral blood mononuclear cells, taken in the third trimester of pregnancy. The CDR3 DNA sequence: TGTGCCAGCAGCTTGGCCCCTCTGCGGGGGGGACCCTACGAGCAGTACTTC. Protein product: CASSLAPLRGGPYEQYF.